A selection of T cell receptor beta chains follows, all from one sample in a study of regulatory T cells in long-lasting Graves disease. One entry per CDR3 protein results from TCRdb running MiXCR on the multiplex PCR reads. The repertoire has roughly 400,000 distinct CDR3 sequences, 20% to 25% of them found once; the top ten carry roughly an eighth. Sequencing used peripheral blood mononuclear cells (PBMCs), obtained when the disease was refractory, from a patient treated with antithyroid drugs. All receptors derive from a female donor with Graves disease. Each CDR3 is given with its conserved first and last residue. The order of the fields is V gene, D gene, J gene, clone size, CDR3 DNA, CDR3 protein. The D gene is left open where the match is weak. Rows give clone size only sometimes, using once, few, many, or a class for an expanded clone.

V: TRBV11-2; D: NA; J: TRBJ2-5; size: many; DNA: TGTGCCAGCAGCTTAATGCCCCAGGGTGAGACCCAGTACTTC; CDR3: CASSLMPQGETQYF
V: TRBV25-1; D: TRBD1; J: TRBJ2-3; size: many; DNA: TGTGCCAGCAGTAAATCGTGGACAGGGACAAGCACAGATACGCAGTATTTT; CDR3: CASSKSWTGTSTDTQYF
V: TRBV5-5; D: NA; J: TRBJ1-4; size: NA; DNA: TGTGCCAGCAGCTGGGACGGTCGAAATGAAAAACTGTTTTTT; CDR3: CASSWDGRNEKLFF
V: TRBV6-2/TRBV6-3; D: NA; J: TRBJ2-6; size: NA; DNA: TGTGCCAGCAGTTATTGGACACTTACAGGGGCCAACGTCCTGACTTTC; CDR3: CASSYWTLTGANVLTF
V: TRBV5-1; D: NA; J: TRBJ1-5; size: few; DNA: TGCGCCAGCAGCTCGGAGGGGGTTAGCAATCAGCCCCAGCATTTT; CDR3: CASSSEGVSNQPQHF
V: TRBV20-1; D: NA; J: TRBJ2-2; size: many; DNA: TGCAGTGCTAGGCAGGGAGCCGGGGAGCTGTTTTTT; CDR3: CSARQGAGELFF
V: TRBV12-3/TRBV12-4; D: TRBD2; J: TRBJ2-5; size: many; DNA: TGTGCCAGCAGTAAGACTAGCGGGAGGGGAAAGACCCAGTACTTC; CDR3: CASSKTSGRGKTQYF
V: TRBV30; D: NA; J: TRBJ1-1; size: NA; DNA: TGTGCCTGGAGAGTCTTTAACACTGAAGCTTTCTTT; CDR3: CAWRVFNTEAFF
V: TRBV2; D: NA; J: TRBJ2-6; size: many; DNA: TGTGCCAGCAGTGTTCAGCAAAGCGGGGCCAACGTCCTGACTTTC; CDR3: CASSVQQSGANVLTF
V: TRBV5-1; D: TRBD1; J: TRBJ1-4; size: few; DNA: TGCGCCAGCAGCGAGAGTCCAGGGGGTTATGAAAAACTGTTTTTT; CDR3: CASSESPGGYEKLFF
V: TRBV2; D: NA; J: TRBJ2-5; size: many; DNA: TGTGCCAGCAGTGTCCAGGGAATATTCCAAGAGACCCAGTACTTC; CDR3: CASSVQGIFQETQYF
V: TRBV4-1; D: NA; J: TRBJ2-2; size: NA; DNA: TGCGCCAGCAGCCAACCCGGGATAAACACCGGGGAGCTGTTTTTT; CDR3: CASSQPGINTGELFF
V: TRBV27; D: TRBD1; J: TRBJ1-1; size: NA; DNA: TGTGCCAGCAGTTTTTTCAGGGGGGGGTTCGAGGCTTTCTTT; CDR3: CASSFFRGGFEAFF